Listed here are 31 T cell receptor beta chains from one sample, sequenced in a study of a mutant IDH1 vaccine in newly diagnosed glioma. These receptors' targets are unknown. Time point given: week 11, during vaccination. Mutant IDH1 20-mer peptide, at 300 ug, made up each vaccine dose, with topical imiquimod. Assay: immunoSEQ multiplex PCR; the TCRdb copy retains only in-frame clones and omits some. The data contain more than 50,000 clones, 75% to 90% of them singletons. The source material was PBMCs, sampled from a glioma patient whose treatment included an IDH1 peptide vaccine. The receptors originated from a man between 45 and 60 years old with glioma.

The chain carries TRBV7-2 and TRBJ1-3; D not certain. The germline CDR1 and CDR2 sequences are SGHTA and FQGNSA. The CDR3 has 15 amino acids. The ends were cut back, 3 bases at V and 4 bases at J, with 13 bases in the middle. The CDR3 DNA sequence: TGTGCCAGCAGCTTCGGAGCGGGTGGGGGAAACACCATATATTTT. This translates into CASSFGAGGGNTIYF.

The genes are TRBV7-2 and TRBJ1-2; D is perhaps TRBD1 (6 bases). V lost 5 bases and J lost 4, with 17 bases in between. The CDR3 totals 15 residues. Germline assignment: CDR1 SGHTA and CDR2 FQGNSA. CDR3 sequence reads: CASSESGGAFYGYTF. CDR3 in DNA: TGTGCCAGCAGCGAGTCGGGGGGCGCTTTCTATGGCTACACCTTC.

In its sample, this clone was seen a few times. The V and J genes are TRBV30 and TRBJ1-5; D is possibly TRBD1 (5 bases). The CDR3 runs 13 residues. The germline V gene has CDR1 GTSNPN and CDR2 SVGIG (reference sequence). V shed 3 bases and J shed 4 bases, with 10 bases lying between them. CDR3 sequence: CAWSQGGNQPQHF. Here the CDR3 DNA reads TGTGCCTGGAGCCAGGGAGGGAATCAGCCCCAGCATTTT.

V is TRBV27 and J is TRBJ2-7, with D perhaps matching TRBD1 (6 bases). CDR3 length: 14 residues. CDR1 MNHEY and CDR2 SMNVEV come from the germline V gene (reference sequence). V was clipped by 5 bases and J by 4 bases, with 15 bases between them. The DNA for the CDR3 is TGTGCCAGCAGTCGACTTTTCAGGGGTTACGAGCAGTACTTC. It specifies CASSRLFRGYEQYF.

V and J are TRBV2 and TRBJ2-2, with D uncertain. Trimming cost V 4 bases and J 4 bases, with 13 bases left between them. This CDR3 comprises 15 residues. Per the germline V gene, CDR1 is SNHLY and CDR2 is FYNNEI. The CDR3, as DNA: TGTGCCAGCAGTGGAGAAGGGCATCCCACCGGGGAGCTGTTTTTT. It codes for CASSGEGHPTGELFF.

This clone was counted a single time. This chain links TRBV29-1 with TRBJ2-2; the match to TRBD2 covers 10 bases. CDR1 and CDR2 from the germline V gene are SQVTM and ANQGSEA. V trimming: 4 bases; J trimming: 4 bases; junction bases outside the gene matches: 3. This CDR3 spans 14 amino acids. The CDR3 nucleotides are TGCAGCGTTGTACTAGCGGGACCCACCGGGGAGCTGTTTTTT. Translation: CSVVLAGPTGELFF.

Only a few counts were recorded for this clone. The chain links TRBV10-3 to TRBJ1-1; D unresolved. The germline gives CDR1 ENHRY, CDR2 SYGVKD. The CDR3 runs to 13 residues. V dropped 11 bases and J dropped 4 bases, with 17 bases sitting between them. As DNA, the CDR3 is TGTGCCGTGATTGGGCAGCTGGGCACTGAAGCTTTCTTT. The encoded protein is CAVIGQLGTEAFF.

The genes are TRBV5-4 and TRBJ1-2; 9 bases match TRBD1. V trimming: 3 bases; J trimming: 3 bases; junction bases outside the gene matches: 9. Per germline, CDR1 SGHNT and CDR2 YYREEE (reference sequence). The CDR3 totals 16 residues. The CDR3: CASSSAGTGNYYGYTF. The CDR3 region has the DNA TGTGCCAGCAGCTCGGCCGGGACAGGGAACTACTATGGCTACACCTTC.

V gene TRBV15 combines with J gene TRBJ2-1; no clear D. V was pared by 8 bases and J by 0 bases, with 11 bases between. The CDR3 runs to 14 residues. Germline V gives CDR1 LNHNV, CDR2 YYDKDF (reference sequence). The CDR3 loop reads CATRGVVSYNEQFF. Here the CDR3 DNA reads TGTGCCACCCGTGGGGTCGTCTCCTACAATGAGCAGTTCTTC.

The CDR3 is CASSLGGQHNQPQHF. The CDR3 coding sequence is TGTGCCAGCAGTTTAGGAGGGCAGCACAATCAGCCCCAGCATTTT. The chain uses TRBV27 and TRBJ1-5; D is unclear. CDR1 is MNHEY and CDR2 is SMNVEV in the germline V gene (reference sequence). The CDR3 consists of 15 residues. V was trimmed by 2 bases and J by 3 bases, leaving 11 bases between them.

The chain links TRBV7-9 to TRBJ2-7; no reliable D call. This CDR3 region has 14 residues. The germline V gene has CDR1 SEHNR and CDR2 FQNEAQ (reference sequence). Trimming took off 2 bases at V and 2 bases at J, with 10 bases between the two ends. The CDR3 DNA reads TGTGCCAGCAGCTTACAAGGAAGCCCCTACGAGCAGTACTTC. Encoded protein: CASSLQGSPYEQYF.

This rearrangement joins TRBV6-1 to TRBJ2-7; D unclear. V was trimmed by 1 base and J by 0 bases, leaving 7 bases between them. Germline V gene sequence: CDR1 MNHNS, CDR2 SASEGT. The CDR3 contains 14 residues. DNA for the CDR3: TGTGCCAGCAGTGAAGTATTTAACTCCTACGAGCAGTACTTC. Translating it yields CASSEVFNSYEQYF.

The chain uses TRBV11-3 and TRBJ2-2, with D unresolved. Trimming pared 1 base from V and 1 base from J, leaving 4 bases between. This CDR3 is 14 amino acids long. Germline lookup yields CDR1 SGHNT and CDR2 YENEEA. The CDR3 DNA reads as TGTGCCAGCAGCTTAGCGGGGAACACCGGGGAGCTGTTTTTT. Amino acid sequence: CASSLAGNTGELFF. The whole variable domain, filled in from reference TRBV11-3 and TRBJ2-2, reads EAGVVQSPRYKIIEKKQPVAFWCNPISGHNTLYWYLQNLGQGPELLIRYENEEAVDDSQLPKDRFSAERLKGVDSTLKIQPAELGDSAVYLCASSLAGNTGELFFGEGSRLTVL.

In this sample, this clone turned up once. The V gene is TRBV6-7, the J gene TRBJ2-1, with 7 bases fitting TRBD2. TRBV6-7 counts as an open reading frame of uncertain function. CDR3 length: 15 amino acids. Trimming at V came to 6 bases and at J to 8 bases, leaving 13 bases not matched to a gene. This CDR3 is CASSVLAALTDEQFF. The CDR3 bases are TGTGCCAGCAGCGTTCTAGCGGCCTTAACTGATGAGCAGTTCTTC.

The rearrangement links TRBV10-3 to TRBJ2-1; TRBD2 aligns across 8 bases. V shed 3 bases, J shed 7 bases, and the junction held 11 bases outside the gene matches. CDR1 and CDR2 (germline): ENHRY, SYGVKD. This CDR3 spans 16 amino acids. In nucleotides, the CDR3 is TGTGCCATCAGTGAAGGAAGGGGACTAGGTTGGAATGAGCAGTTCTTC. Residues: CAISEGRGLGWNEQFF.

The V gene is TRBV4-3, the J gene TRBJ1-1, with D tentatively TRBD1 (5 bases). Germline V gene data show CDR1 as LGHNA and CDR2 as YSLEER. CDR3 length: 17 amino acids. The V end lost 2 bases, the J end lost 1 base, and 17 bases lay between the germline ends. CDR3 sequence reads: CASSQLSFRDGNTEAFF. CDR3 nucleotide sequence: TGCGCCAGCAGCCAACTCAGCTTCCGGGACGGGAACACTGAAGCTTTCTTT.

V gene TRBV2 combines with J gene TRBJ1-5; 8 bases match TRBD1. V dropped 4 bases and J dropped 7; count of bases not matched to a gene: 6. The germline CDR1 and CDR2 sequences are SNHLY and FYNNEI. The CDR3 runs 14 residues. In nucleotides, the CDR3 is TGTGCCAGCAGTGGGGCGGACAGGGCCCAGCCCCAGCATTTT. Translated: CASSGADRAQPQHF.

CDR3 protein: CASSATGTSNEQFF. For the CDR3, the DNA is TGTGCCAGCAGCGCAACCGGGACTAGCAATGAGCAGTTCTTC. The J gene is TRBJ2-1, the V gene TRBV9, with 8 nucleotides matching TRBD2. With V trimmed by 3 bases and J by 6 bases, 5 bases remained unmatched. The germline CDR1 and CDR2 sequences are SGDLS and YYNGEE. This CDR3 has 14 residues.

V usage is TRBV2 and J usage is TRBJ2-7; 8 nucleotides match TRBD2. Looked up from germline, CDR1 is SNHLY and CDR2 is FYNNEI. The CDR3 totals 17 residues. Trimming at V came to 5 bases and at J to 2 bases, leaving 14 bases not matched to a gene. The CDR3 protein is CASSLLGAGGKAYEQYF. The CDR3 bases are TGTGCCAGCAGTCTTCTCGGGGCGGGAGGCAAGGCCTACGAGCAGTACTTC.

V is TRBV19 and J is TRBJ2-2, with D possibly being TRBD2 (7 bases). The V and J ends lost 7 bases and 2 bases respectively, with 14 bases between them. The CDR3 extends over 15 amino acids. Germline CDR1 reads LNHDA; CDR2 reads SQIVND (reference sequence). The CDR3 reads CASTESGGNTGELFF. CDR3 nucleotides: TGTGCCAGTACCGAATCGGGGGGCAACACCGGGGAGCTGTTTTTT.

As to this clone: The junction differs from germline at one of its ends, possibly a read error. This rearrangement joins TRBV5-1 to TRBJ1-2, with TRBD1 identical over 7 bases. CDR1 and CDR2 (germline): SGHRS, YFSETQ. The CDR3 loop spans 12 amino acids. For the CDR3, the DNA is TGCGCCAGCAGCTTGACAGGGGTCTCTCCCCACTTC. Protein sequence: CASSLTGVSPHF.

The gene calls are TRBV7-8 and TRBJ2-7; a possible D gene is TRBD1 (5 bases). The V gene lost 3 bases and the J gene lost 1 base, with 10 bases spanning the gap. Germline V gene sequence: CDR1 SGHVS, CDR2 FQNEAQ. The CDR3 is made up of 14 amino acids. For the CDR3, the DNA is TGTGCCAGCAGCTTCCAGCGACAGTCCTACGAGCAGTACTTC. Translating it yields CASSFQRQSYEQYF.

The V and J genes are TRBV4-1 and TRBJ2-7; TRBD1 matches 10 bases. The CDR3 length is 14 residues. Trimming cost V 2 bases and J 6 bases; bases outside gene matches: 4. CDR1 MGHRA and CDR2 YSYEKL come from the germline V gene. CDR3 amino acids: CASSQWDRGGEQYF. In nucleotides, the CDR3 is TGCGCCAGCAGCCAATGGGACAGGGGCGGCGAGCAGTACTTC.

V is TRBV4-1 and J is TRBJ2-2; TRBD2 matches at 11 bases. Per germline, CDR1 MGHRA and CDR2 YSYEKL. The length of the CDR3 is 15 residues. The J segment lost 6 bases and the V segment lost 4 bases, leaving 4 bases of the junction unmatched. This chain's CDR3 is CASSRIAGGPGELFF. CDR3 nucleotide sequence: TGCGCCAGCAGCCGAATAGCGGGAGGGCCCGGGGAGCTGTTTTTT.

This clone was counted a single time. The V and J genes are TRBV7-8 and TRBJ1-1; possible D gene TRBD1, 5 bases. Germline V gene data show CDR1 as SGHVS and CDR2 as FQNEAQ. The V gene lost 5 bases and the J gene lost 3 bases, with 25 bases spanning the gap. The CDR3 covers 18 residues. In DNA, the CDR3 is TGTGCCAGCAGCCAAATCGGGAGGGGCGGGGAGAGGGACACTGAAGCTTTCTTT. This encodes CASSQIGRGGERDTEAFF.

The J gene is TRBJ2-4, the V gene TRBV28, with D possibly called TRBD1 or TRBD2 (5 bases each). Trimming removed 5 bases from V and 8 bases from J, with 19 bases in between. CDR1 is MDHEN and CDR2 is SYDVKM in the germline V gene. The CDR3 is 15 residues long. CDR3 residues: CASSPAGTSSDIQYF. CDR3 DNA: TGTGCCAGCAGTCCCGCCGGGACCTCATCGGACATTCAGTACTTC.

This chain connects TRBV5-1 to TRBJ2-2; 7 positions match TRBD2. From germline, CDR1 is SGHRS and CDR2 YFSETQ. The CDR3 runs to 15 residues. V trimming: 4 bases; J trimming: 0 bases; junction bases outside the gene matches: 3. The CDR3 sequence is CASSAREPNTGELFF. The CDR3 coding sequence is TGCGCCAGCAGCGCGCGGGAGCCGAACACCGGGGAGCTGTTTTTT. The complete variable domain, with remaining parts taken from reference TRBV5-1 and TRBJ2-2, reads KAGVTQTPRYLIKTRGQQVTLSCSPISGHRSVSWYQQTPGQGLQFLFEYFSETQRNKGNFPGRFSGRQFSNSRSEMNVSTLELGDSALYLCASSAREPNTGELFFGEGSRLTVL.

This chain joins TRBV9 and TRBJ2-2; 12 nucleotides match TRBD2. Germline trimming cut 0 bases from V and 3 bases from J; bases unmatched to any gene: 6. Germline V gene data show CDR1 as SGDLS and CDR2 as YYNGEE. The CDR3 has 18 residues. The CDR3 DNA follows: TGTGCCAGCAGCGTAGGGCTAGCGGGAGGGTTAGACACCGGGGAGCTGTTTTTT. This codes for CASSVGLAGGLDTGELFF.

J is TRBJ2-1 and V is TRBV18; no reliable D call. Germline V gene data show CDR1 as KGHSH and CDR2 as LQKENI. Deletions cut 3 bases from V and 0 bases from J, with 15 bases between. This CDR3 has 17 residues. The CDR3 region is CASSPGVAVSSYNEQFF. As DNA, the CDR3 is TGTGCCAGCTCACCTGGCGTTGCGGTCAGCTCCTACAATGAGCAGTTCTTC.

This clone was counted once. The chain is built from TRBV4-1 and TRBJ2-1; D possibly uses TRBD1 or TRBD2 (5 bases each). V dropped 4 bases and J dropped 10 bases, with 23 bases sitting between them. The germline V gene encodes CDR1 MGHRA and CDR2 YSYEKL. This CDR3 is 16 amino acids long. The CDR3 sequence is CASSPQKGPAEREQFF. The DNA for the CDR3 is TGCGCCAGCAGCCCTCAAAAGGGACCGGCCGAAAGGGAGCAGTTCTTC.

The chain joins TRBV6-6 to TRBJ2-1, with 10 positions matching TRBD1. CDR1 and CDR2 from the germline V gene are MNHNY and SVGAGI (reference sequence). Trimming cost V 2 bases and J 6 bases; bases outside gene matches: 4. CDR3 size: 15 residues. Written as DNA, the CDR3 is TGTGCCAGCAGTTACCCCGGGACAGGGGCCAATGAGCAGTTCTTC. Its protein product is CASSYPGTGANEQFF.